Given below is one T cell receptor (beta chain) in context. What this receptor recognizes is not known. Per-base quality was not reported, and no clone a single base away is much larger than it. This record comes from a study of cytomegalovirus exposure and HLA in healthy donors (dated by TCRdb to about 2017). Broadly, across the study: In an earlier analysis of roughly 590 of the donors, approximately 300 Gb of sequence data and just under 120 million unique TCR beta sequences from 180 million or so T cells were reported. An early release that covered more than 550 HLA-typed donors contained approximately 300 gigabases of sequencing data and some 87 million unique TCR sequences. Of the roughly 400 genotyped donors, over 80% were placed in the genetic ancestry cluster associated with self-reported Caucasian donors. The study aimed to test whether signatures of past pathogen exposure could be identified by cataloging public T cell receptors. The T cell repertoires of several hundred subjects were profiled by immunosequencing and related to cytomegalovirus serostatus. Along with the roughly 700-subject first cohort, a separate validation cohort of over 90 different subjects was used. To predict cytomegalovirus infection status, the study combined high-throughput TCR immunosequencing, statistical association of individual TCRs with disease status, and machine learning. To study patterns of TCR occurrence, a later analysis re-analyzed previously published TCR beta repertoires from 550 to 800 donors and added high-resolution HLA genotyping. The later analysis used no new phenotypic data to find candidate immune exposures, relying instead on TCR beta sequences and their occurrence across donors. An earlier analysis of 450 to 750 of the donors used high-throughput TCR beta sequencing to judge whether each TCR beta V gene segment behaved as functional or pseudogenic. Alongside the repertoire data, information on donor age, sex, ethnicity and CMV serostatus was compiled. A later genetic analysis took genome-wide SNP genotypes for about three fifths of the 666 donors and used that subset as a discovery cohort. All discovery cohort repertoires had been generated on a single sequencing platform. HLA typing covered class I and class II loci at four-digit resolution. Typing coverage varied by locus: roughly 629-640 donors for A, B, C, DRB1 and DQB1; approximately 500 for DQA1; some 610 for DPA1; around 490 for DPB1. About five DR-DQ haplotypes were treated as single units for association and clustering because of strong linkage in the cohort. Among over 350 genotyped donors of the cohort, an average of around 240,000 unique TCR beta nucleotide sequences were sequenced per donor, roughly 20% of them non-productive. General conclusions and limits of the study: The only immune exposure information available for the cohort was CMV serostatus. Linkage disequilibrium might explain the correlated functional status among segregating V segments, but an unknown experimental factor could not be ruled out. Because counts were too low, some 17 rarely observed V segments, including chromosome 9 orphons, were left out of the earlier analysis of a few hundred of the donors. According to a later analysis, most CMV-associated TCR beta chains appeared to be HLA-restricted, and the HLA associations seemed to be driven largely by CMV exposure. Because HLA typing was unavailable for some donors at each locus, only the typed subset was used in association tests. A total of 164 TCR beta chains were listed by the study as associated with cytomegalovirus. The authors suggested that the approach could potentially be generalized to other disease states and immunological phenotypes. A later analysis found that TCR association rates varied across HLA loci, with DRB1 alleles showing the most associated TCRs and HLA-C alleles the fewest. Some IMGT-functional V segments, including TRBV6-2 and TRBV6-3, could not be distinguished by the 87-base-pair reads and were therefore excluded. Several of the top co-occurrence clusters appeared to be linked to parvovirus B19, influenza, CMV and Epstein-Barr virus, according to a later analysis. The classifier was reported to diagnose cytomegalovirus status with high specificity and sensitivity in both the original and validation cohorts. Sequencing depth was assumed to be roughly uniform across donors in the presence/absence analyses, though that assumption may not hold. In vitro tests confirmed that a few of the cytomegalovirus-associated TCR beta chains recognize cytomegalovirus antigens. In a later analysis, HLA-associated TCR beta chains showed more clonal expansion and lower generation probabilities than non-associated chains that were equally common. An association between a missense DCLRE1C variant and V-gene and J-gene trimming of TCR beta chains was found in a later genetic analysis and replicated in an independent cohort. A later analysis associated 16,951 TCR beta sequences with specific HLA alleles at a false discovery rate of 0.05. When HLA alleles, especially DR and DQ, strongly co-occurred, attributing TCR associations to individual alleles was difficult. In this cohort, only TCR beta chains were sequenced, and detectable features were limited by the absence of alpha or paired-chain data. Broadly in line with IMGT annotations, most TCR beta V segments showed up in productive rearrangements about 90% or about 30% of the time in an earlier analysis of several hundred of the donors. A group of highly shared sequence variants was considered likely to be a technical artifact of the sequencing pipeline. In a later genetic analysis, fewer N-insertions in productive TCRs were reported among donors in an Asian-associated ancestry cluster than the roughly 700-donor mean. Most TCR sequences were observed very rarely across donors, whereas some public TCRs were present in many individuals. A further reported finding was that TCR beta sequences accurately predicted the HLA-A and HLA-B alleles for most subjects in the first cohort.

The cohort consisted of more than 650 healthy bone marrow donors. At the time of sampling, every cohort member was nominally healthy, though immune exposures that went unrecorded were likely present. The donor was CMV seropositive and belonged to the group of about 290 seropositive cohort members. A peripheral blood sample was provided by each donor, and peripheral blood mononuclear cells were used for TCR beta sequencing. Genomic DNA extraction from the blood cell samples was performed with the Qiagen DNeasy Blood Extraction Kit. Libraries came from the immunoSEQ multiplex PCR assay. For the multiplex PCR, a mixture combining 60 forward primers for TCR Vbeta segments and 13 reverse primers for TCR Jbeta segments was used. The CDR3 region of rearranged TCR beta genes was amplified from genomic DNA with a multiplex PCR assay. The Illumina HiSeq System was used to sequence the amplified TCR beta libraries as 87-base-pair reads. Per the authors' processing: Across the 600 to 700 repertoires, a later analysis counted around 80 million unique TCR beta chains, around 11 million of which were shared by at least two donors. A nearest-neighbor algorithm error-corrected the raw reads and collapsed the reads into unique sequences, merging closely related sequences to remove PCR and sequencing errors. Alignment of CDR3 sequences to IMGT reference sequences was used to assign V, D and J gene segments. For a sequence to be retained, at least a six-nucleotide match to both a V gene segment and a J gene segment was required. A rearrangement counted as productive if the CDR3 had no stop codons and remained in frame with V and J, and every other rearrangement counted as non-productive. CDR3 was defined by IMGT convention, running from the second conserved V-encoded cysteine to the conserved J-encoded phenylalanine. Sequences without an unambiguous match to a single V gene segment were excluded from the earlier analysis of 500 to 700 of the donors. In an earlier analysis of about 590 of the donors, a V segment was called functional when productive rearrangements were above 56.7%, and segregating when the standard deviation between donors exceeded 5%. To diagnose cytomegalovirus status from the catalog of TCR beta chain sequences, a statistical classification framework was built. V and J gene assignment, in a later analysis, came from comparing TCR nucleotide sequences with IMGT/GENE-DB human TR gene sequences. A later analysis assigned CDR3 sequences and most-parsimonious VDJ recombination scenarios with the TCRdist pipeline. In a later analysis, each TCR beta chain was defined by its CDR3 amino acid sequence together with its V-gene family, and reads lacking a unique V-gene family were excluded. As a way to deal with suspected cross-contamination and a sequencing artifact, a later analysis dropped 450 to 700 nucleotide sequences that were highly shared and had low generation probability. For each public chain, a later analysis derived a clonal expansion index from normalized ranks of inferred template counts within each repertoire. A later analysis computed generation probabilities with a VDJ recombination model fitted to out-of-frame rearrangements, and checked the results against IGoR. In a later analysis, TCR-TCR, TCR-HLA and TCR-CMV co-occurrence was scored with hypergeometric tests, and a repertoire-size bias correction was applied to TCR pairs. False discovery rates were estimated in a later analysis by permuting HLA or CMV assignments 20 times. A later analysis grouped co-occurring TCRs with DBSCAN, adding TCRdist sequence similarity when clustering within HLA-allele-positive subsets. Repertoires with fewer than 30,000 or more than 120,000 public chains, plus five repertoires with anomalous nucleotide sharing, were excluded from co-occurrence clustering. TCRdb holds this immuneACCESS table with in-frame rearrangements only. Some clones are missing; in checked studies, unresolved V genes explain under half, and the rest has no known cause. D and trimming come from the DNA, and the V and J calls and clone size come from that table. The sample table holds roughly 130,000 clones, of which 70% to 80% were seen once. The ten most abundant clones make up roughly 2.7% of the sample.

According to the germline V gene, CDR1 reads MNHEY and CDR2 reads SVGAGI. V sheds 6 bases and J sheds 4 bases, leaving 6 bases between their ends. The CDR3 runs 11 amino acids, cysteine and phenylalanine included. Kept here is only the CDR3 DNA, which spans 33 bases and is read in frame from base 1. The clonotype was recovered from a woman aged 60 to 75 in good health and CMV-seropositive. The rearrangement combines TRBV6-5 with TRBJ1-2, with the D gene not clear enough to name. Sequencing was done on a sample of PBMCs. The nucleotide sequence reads TGTGCCAGCAGAGCGGCCTATGGCTACACCTTC. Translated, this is CASRAAYGYTF.